Presented here are 10 T cell receptor beta chains from one specimen sequenced in a study of T cell responses to AZD1222 COVID-19 vaccine. Clones were read by immunoSEQ multiplex PCR, and TCRdb kept only the in-frame ones, dropping some. The sample carries over 100,000 clones, roughly 90% recorded once. The sequences come from peripheral blood, collected on day 0 of MenACWY control vaccination. The source is an adult in good health.

This chain joins TRBV6-2 or TRBV6-3 and TRBJ2-1; possible D gene TRBD2, 5 bases. Germline values: CDR1 MNHEY, CDR2 SVGEGT. The CDR3 covers 14 residues. V lost 0 bases and J 6 bases, leaving 9 bases between the germline ends. The CDR3 nucleotides read TGTGCCAGCAGTTACTCCATTCGGGGCAATGAGCAGTTCTTC. Translation gives CASSYSIRGNEQFF.

The chain employs TRBV5-1 and TRBJ2-1; 12 bases are shared with TRBD2. V gave up 2 bases and J gave up 6 bases; unmatched junction bases: 9. The germline gives CDR1 SGHRS, CDR2 YFSETQ. The CDR3 runs 17 residues. This CDR3 reads CASSFAPTSGGPNEQFF. The CDR3 DNA sequence: TGCGCCAGCAGCTTCGCCCCCACTAGCGGGGGGCCCAATGAGCAGTTCTTC.

The V and J genes are TRBV7-9 and TRBJ1-4, with unresolved D. Trimming stripped 3 bases from V and 4 bases from J, with 12 bases between. This CDR3 contains 15 residues. In germline, CDR1 is SEHNR, CDR2 FQNEAQ (reference sequence). The DNA for the CDR3 is TGTGCCAGCAGCTTCGATGGCAGGCTTAATGAAAAACTGTTTTTT. It specifies CASSFDGRLNEKLFF.

The V gene is TRBV7-3, the J gene TRBJ2-3; either TRBD1 or TRBD2 may fit D (6 bases each). The V gene lost 5 bases and the J gene lost 2 bases, with 17 bases spanning the gap. The CDR3 consists of 16 residues. The germline gives CDR1 SGHTA, CDR2 FQGTGA. CDR3 sequence: CASSPRTGGLTDTQYF. For the CDR3, the DNA is TGTGCCAGCAGCCCCCGGACTGGGGGGCTCACAGATACGCAGTATTTT.

This clone was detected a few times. This chain joins TRBV4-2 and TRBJ2-7; no clear D gene. CDR1 LGHNA and CDR2 YNFKEQ come from the germline V gene. This CDR3 region has 14 residues. The V gene lost 1 base and the J gene lost 4 bases, with 11 bases spanning the gap. Written as DNA, the CDR3 is TGTGCCAGCAGCCAAGCTGGAGAAAATTACGAGCAGTACTTC. It is translated as CASSQAGENYEQYF.

The genes are TRBV20-1 and TRBJ2-2; D unclear. With 3 bases removed from V and 3 bases from J, the gap between germline ends came to 14 bases. The germline CDR1 and CDR2 sequences are DFQATT and SNEGSKA (reference sequence). This CDR3 contains 15 residues. This CDR3 reads CSASRVGLDTGELFF. The DNA for the CDR3 is TGCAGTGCTAGTAGGGTGGGCCTCGACACCGGGGAGCTGTTTTTT.

The chain has TRBV4-3 and TRBJ1-2; a weak D match, TRBD1 (6 bases). The CDR3 has 15 amino acids. Germline V lookup: CDR1 LGHNA, CDR2 YSLEER. Between the trimmed V and J ends, which lost 5 bases and 3 bases, there was a span of 16 bases. The CDR3 is CASSLQTGTHYGYTF. The CDR3 DNA follows: TGCGCCAGCAGCTTACAAACCGGGACACACTATGGCTACACCTTC.

This clone is a singleton in its sample. This chain joins TRBV5-6 and TRBJ2-1, with TRBD1 matching over 10 bases. The CDR3 spans 11 residues. Trimming at V came to 3 bases and at J to 14 bases, leaving 2 bases not matched to a gene. The V gene's germline CDR1 is SGHDT and CDR2 YYEEEE. The CDR3, as DNA: TGTGCCAGCAGCTGGGACAGGGGCGAGTTCTTC. It yields the protein CASSWDRGEFF.

The sample holds one count of this clone. The chain carries TRBV7-9 and TRBJ2-7; D not certain. Trimming removed 0 bases at V and 2 bases at J, with 14 bases between. Germline V gene data show CDR1 as SEHNR and CDR2 as FQNEAQ (reference sequence). This CDR3 is built from 16 residues. The CDR3 loop is CASSLASARNPYEQYF. CDR3 nucleotide sequence: TGTGCCAGCAGCTTAGCGTCGGCCAGGAACCCCTACGAGCAGTACTTC.

The rearrangement joins TRBV11-2 to TRBJ2-1, with unresolved D. The V gene's germline CDR1 is SGHAT and CDR2 FQNNGV. The CDR3 is made up of 15 amino acids. The ends were cut back, 2 bases at V and 0 bases at J, with 8 bases in the middle. CDR3 protein: CASSLQLLSYNEQFF. CDR3 DNA sequence: TGTGCCAGCAGCTTACAACTACTCTCCTACAATGAGCAGTTCTTC.